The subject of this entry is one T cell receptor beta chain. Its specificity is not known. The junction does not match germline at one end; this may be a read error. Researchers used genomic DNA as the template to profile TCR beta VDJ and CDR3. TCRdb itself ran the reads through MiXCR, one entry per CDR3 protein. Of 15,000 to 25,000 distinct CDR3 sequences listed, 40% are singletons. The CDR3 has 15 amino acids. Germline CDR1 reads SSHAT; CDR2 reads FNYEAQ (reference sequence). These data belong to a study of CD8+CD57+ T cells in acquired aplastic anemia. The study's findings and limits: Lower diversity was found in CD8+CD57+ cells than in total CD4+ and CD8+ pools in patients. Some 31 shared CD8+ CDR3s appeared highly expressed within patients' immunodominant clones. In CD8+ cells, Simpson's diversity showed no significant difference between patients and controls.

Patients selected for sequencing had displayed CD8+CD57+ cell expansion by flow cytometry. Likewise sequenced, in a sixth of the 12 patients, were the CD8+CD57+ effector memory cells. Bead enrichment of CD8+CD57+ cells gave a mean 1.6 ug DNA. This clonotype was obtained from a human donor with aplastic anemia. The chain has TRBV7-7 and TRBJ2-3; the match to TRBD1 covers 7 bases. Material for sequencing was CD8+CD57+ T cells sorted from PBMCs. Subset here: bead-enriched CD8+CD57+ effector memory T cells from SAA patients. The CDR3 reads CASSIGQEGTDTQYF. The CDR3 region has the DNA TGTGCTAGCAGCATAGGACAGGAAGGCACAGATACGCAGTATTTT.